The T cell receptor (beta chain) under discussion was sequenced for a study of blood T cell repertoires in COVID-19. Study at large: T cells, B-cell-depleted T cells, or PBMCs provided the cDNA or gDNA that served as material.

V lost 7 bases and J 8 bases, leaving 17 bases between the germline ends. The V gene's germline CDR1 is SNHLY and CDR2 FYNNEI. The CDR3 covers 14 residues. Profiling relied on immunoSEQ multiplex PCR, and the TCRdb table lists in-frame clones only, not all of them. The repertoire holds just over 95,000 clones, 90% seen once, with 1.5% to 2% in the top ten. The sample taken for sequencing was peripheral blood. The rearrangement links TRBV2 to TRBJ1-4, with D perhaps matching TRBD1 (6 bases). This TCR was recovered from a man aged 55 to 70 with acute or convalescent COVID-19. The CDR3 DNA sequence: TGTGCCAGCACCGAAGGTCCAGGGGACGAAAAACTGTTTTTT. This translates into CASTEGPGDEKLFF.